The rows below give T cell receptor beta chains drawn from one sample of a study of blood T cells in healthy people across ages. TCRdb redid the calling of the 5' RACE reads with MiXCR, one entry per CDR3 protein. The profile shows 800,000 to 950,000 distinct CDR3 sequences, approximately 32% of them singletons. These records were also assigned to another study, of T cells of mothers and their children.

Sequenced material: blood. The receptor set was obtained from a woman between 35 and 50 years old in good health. The CDR3 runs from the conserved cysteine through the conserved F or W. The D gene is left open where the match is weak. Expanded clones get a size class; other rows say once, few or many, or leave the size out.

clone_size j_call v_call d_call cdr3_aa cdr3_nt
many TRBJ2-7 TRBV2 - CASSVRLAVEQYF TGTGCCAGCAGTGTACGCCTAGCCGTCGAGCAGTACTTC
many TRBJ2-5 TRBV28 TRBD2 CASSLTSGMSETQYF TGTGCCAGCAGTTTGACTAGCGGGATGTCGGAGACCCAGTACTTC
few TRBJ1-1 TRBV12-3/TRBV12-4 TRBD1 CASRDPGQGARGAFF TGTGCCAGCAGGGATCCGGGACAGGGGGCGAGAGGGGCTTTCTTT
few TRBJ1-3 TRBV7-2 - CASSLDPSPGSSGNTIYF TGTGCCAGCAGCTTGGATCCTTCGCCGGGAAGCTCTGGAAACACCATATATTTT
few TRBJ2-5 TRBV18 - CASSSPGTNQETQYF TGTGCCAGCTCGTCGCCGGGGACAAACCAAGAGACCCAGTACTTC
many TRBJ1-2 TRBV20-1 - CSASRRATNYGYTF TGCAGTGCTAGCCGCCGGGCTACCAACTATGGCTACACCTTC
- TRBJ2-7 TRBV11-1 - CASSTEGDRYEQYF TGTGCCAGCAGCACCGAGGGCGATCGCTACGAGCAGTACTTC
- TRBJ1-1 TRBV6-5 - CASISQGAAFF TGTGCCAGCATTTCACAGGGTGCAGCTTTCTTT
- TRBJ2-1 TRBV6-2/TRBV6-3 TRBD2 CASSSLGGAGETQFF TGTGCCAGCAGTTCCCTGGGAGGGGCCGGTGAGACCCAGTTCTTC
once TRBJ1-1 TRBV4-1 - CASNQDWVMNTEAFF TGCGCCAGCAACCAAGATTGGGTCATGAACACTGAAGCTTTCTTT
- TRBJ1-1 TRBV7-9 - CASRYGTTNTEAFF TGTGCCAGCAGGTACGGGACAACGAACACTGAAGCTTTCTTT
- TRBJ1-6 TRBV12-3/TRBV12-4 - CASSRTNSPLHF TGTGCCAGCAGTCGTACCAATTCACCCCTCCACTTT
- TRBJ1-1 TRBV24-1 - CATSDLGRTEAFF TGTGCCACCAGTGATTTGGGTAGGACTGAAGCTTTCTTT
- TRBJ2-7 TRBV4-3 TRBD1 CASSPTDRDYEQYF TGCGCCAGCAGCCCCACGGACAGGGACTACGAGCAGTACTTC
many TRBJ2-3 TRBV27 - CASSYAPDTQYF TGTGCCAGCTCCTATGCCCCCGATACGCAGTATTTT
few TRBJ1-4 TRBV28 - CAMRAEGNEKLFF TGTGCCATGAGGGCAGAGGGTAATGAAAAACTGTTTTTT
many TRBJ1-1 TRBV7-9 - CASSLVQGGTEAFF TGTGCCAGCAGCTTAGTACAAGGGGGCACTGAAGCTTTCTTT
many TRBJ2-3 TRBV7-2 TRBD2 CASTPGWLAGDTDTQYF TGTGCCAGCACCCCCGGCTGGCTAGCGGGGGATACAGATACGCAGTATTTT
many TRBJ2-6 TRBV6-5 - CASSYGLSGANVLTF TGTGCCAGCAGTTACGGCCTCTCTGGGGCCAACGTCCTGACTTTC
- TRBJ2-3 TRBV7-9 - CALGTLRDTSTDTQYF TGTGCCCTTGGCACCCTCCGGGACACTAGCACAGATACGCAGTATTTT
many TRBJ2-5 TRBV5-1 - CASRYQETQYF TGTGCCAGCAGGTACCAAGAGACCCAGTACTTC
few TRBJ1-5 TRBV3-1 - CASSQGAIGNQPQHF TGTGCCAGCAGCCAGGGGGCGATTGGCAATCAGCCCCAGCATTTT
many TRBJ2-7 TRBV7-2 - CASRASGLPYEQYF TGTGCCAGCAGGGCTTCGGGTTTGCCCTACGAGCAGTACTTC
many TRBJ2-1 TRBV2 TRBD1 CASKNRGRYNEQFF TGTGCCAGCAAAAACAGGGGGCGATACAATGAGCAGTTCTTC
- TRBJ2-2 TRBV9 - CASSVAVASRNTGELFF TGTGCCAGCAGCGTAGCTGTCGCTAGCCGGAACACCGGGGAGCTGTTTTTT
few TRBJ1-1 TRBV10-3 - CAISESARTNTEAFF TGTGCCATCAGTGAGTCGGCCCGCACGAACACTGAAGCTTTCTTT
- TRBJ2-7 TRBV10-3 TRBD1 CAINSGTGGYEQYF TGTGCCATCAATTCGGGGACAGGGGGGTACGAGCAGTACTTC
- TRBJ1-3 TRBV6-5 - CASSYSVGSGNTIYF TGTGCCAGCAGTTACTCGGTGGGATCTGGAAACACCATATATTTT
many TRBJ2-7 TRBV29-1 - CSVEAGELSYEQYF TGCAGCGTTGAGGCAGGGGAACTTTCCTACGAGCAGTACTTC
few TRBJ2-3 TRBV6-1 TRBD2 CASSEAPRWAGGTDTQYF TGTGCCAGCAGTGAAGCTCCCCGGTGGGCGGGGGGCACAGATACGCAGTATTTT
many TRBJ2-1 TRBV7-3 TRBD2 CASSLGGGGNEQFF TGTGCCAGCAGCTTAGGCGGGGGGGGGAATGAGCAGTTCTTC
- TRBJ1-1 TRBV29-1 TRBD1 CSAHRGGTEAFF TGCAGCGCCCACAGGGGGGGGACTGAAGCTTTCTTT
many TRBJ2-7 TRBV20-1 TRBD2 CSVLGTSVGEQYF TGCAGCGTCCTCGGGACTAGCGTCGGCGAGCAGTACTTC
- TRBJ1-5 TRBV7-9 TRBD1 CASSLSWTGGPQPQHF TGTGCCAGCAGCTTAAGTTGGACAGGGGGCCCTCAGCCCCAGCATTTT
- TRBJ1-4 TRBV28 - CAGSLSAGLNEKLFF TGTGCCGGCAGTTTATCTGCCGGCCTTAATGAAAAACTGTTTTTT
- TRBJ1-2 TRBV7-9 - CASSLVADRGNYGYTF TGTGCCAGCAGCTTAGTAGCAGACCGCGGGAACTATGGCTACACCTTC
many TRBJ2-1 TRBV12-3/TRBV12-4 - CASGGAYNEQFF TGTGCCAGCGGGGGCGCCTACAATGAGCAGTTCTTC
- TRBJ1-5 TRBV18 - CASSPAVRNQPQHF TGTGCCAGCTCACCAGCGGTTCGCAATCAGCCCCAGCATTTT
many TRBJ1-2 TRBV10-3 TRBD1 CAITARQGEGGYTF TGTGCCATCACCGCGCGTCAGGGGGAAGGTGGCTACACCTTC
few TRBJ2-5 TRBV14 - CASSQENQETQYF TGTGCCAGCAGCCAAGAGAACCAAGAGACCCAGTACTTC
- TRBJ1-1 TRBV19 - CASSPEGGLWNTEAFF TGTGCCAGTAGTCCTGAGGGTGGCCTTTGGAACACTGAAGCTTTCTTT
- TRBJ2-3 TRBV5-1 - CASSLASGLYTDTQYF TGCGCCAGCAGCTTGGCTTCTGGTCTCTACACAGATACGCAGTATTTT
few TRBJ2-7 TRBV27 TRBD1 CASSLSTGAIEQYF TGTGCCAGCAGTTTATCTACAGGGGCGATCGAGCAGTACTTC